This TCR beta chain was sequenced for a study of blood T cell repertoires in COVID-19 (dated by TCRdb to 2020 to 2021). Context from the whole study: Collaborator samples came from the United States, Italy and Spain and covered acute and convalescent phases of COVID-19. The material from the prospective study consisted of cDNA or gDNA derived from T cells, B-cell-depleted T cells, or PBMCs. Subjects who had been exposed to COVID-19, were actively infected with it, or had recovered from it provided the deeply sampled blood TCRbeta repertoires that made up the dataset. The repertoires were released in a freely available public database meant as a resource for research on the immune response to SARS-CoV-2. The samples were drawn from the first 160 participants of the ongoing ImmuneRACE study and from 1,254 subjects provided by 6 global collaborators. The sample metadata nearly always contained a de-identified subject ID, COVID-19 status, age in years and sex. Where HLA class I and class II types were available, the types were taken from metadata supplied by the sample provider, not from assay-based typing. Points the paper makes about the study in general: Clinical and demographic metadata were provided uncurated, with the amount varying by source and participant.

TCRbeta CDR3 regions were amplified from genomic DNA by means of the immunoSEQ Assay, a bias-controlled multiplex PCR. Turning to the authors' computational methods: Nucleated cell counts per sample were estimated from amplification of reference gene primers within the assay. To quantify the absolute abundance of each unique TCRbeta CDR3 rearrangement, sequence reads were collapsed and filtered. Productive Simpson clonality was computed per sample as the square root of Simpson's diversity index over productive rearrangements. As stored in TCRdb, this immuneACCESS dataset retains in-frame rearrangements with V and J assigned. A fraction of the clones does not appear; measured against another copy, unresolved V genes explain less than half of the discrepancy, and the remainder lacks a known reason. That table is the source of V, J and clone size, and D and trimming were worked out from the DNA. The table for this sample lists 290,000 or so clones; 85% to 90% of them were counted only once. The top ten hold roughly 1.3% of the sample.

Collaborating institutions collected whole blood in K2EDTA tubes following their own protocols. For TCRbeta analysis, collaborators shipped samples as frozen whole blood, isolated PBMCs, or DNA extracted from either of those sample types. From the cysteine through the phenylalanine, the CDR3 covers 20 amino acids. Only CDR3 DNA is held: 60 bases, read in frame from base 1. CDR1 and CDR2 are drawn from the germline V gene (reference sequence): PRHDT, FYEKMQ. V ends up 7 bases short and J 5 bases short, with an unmatched junction base count of 26. With respect to this clone: It has no known antigen specificity. Base qualities were left out, and no much larger clone turns up one base away.

This TCR came from a man aged 65 to 79 with acute or convalescent COVID-19. Sequencing was performed on peripheral blood. The rearrangement joined TRBV13 to TRBJ2-7, and TRBD1 aligns with 10 junction nucleotides. The nucleotide sequence reads TGTGCCAGCACCAAAGGACAGGGGGTCCCTCCTAGCGATCTCAACCACGAGCAGTACTTC. Its coded protein is CASTKGQGVPPSDLNHEQYF. With the portions outside the CDR3 filled from the reference TRBV13 and TRBJ2-7 genes, the complete variable region becomes AAGVIQSPRHLIKEKRETATLKCYPIPRHDTVYWYQQGPGQDPQFLISFYEKMQSDKGSIPDRFSAQQFSDYHSELNMSSLELGDSALYFCASTKGQGVPPSDLNHEQYFGPGTRLTVT.